This passage covers 9 T cell receptor beta chains from one sample sequenced in a study of blood T cell repertoires in COVID-19. Only in-frame clones appear in the TCRdb table, and some are missing; sequencing was by immunoSEQ multiplex PCR. The top ten hold 3% of the sample, which has 130,000 to 150,000 clones, roughly 80% seen once. Sequencing was done on a sample of peripheral blood. The receptors were gathered from a woman aged 80 or older with acute or convalescent COVID-19.

In its sample, this clone was seen once. The chain employs TRBV3-1 (or the pseudogene TRBV3-2) and TRBJ2-1; tentatively, D is TRBD2 (5 bases). This CDR3 contains 14 residues. V gave up 2 bases and J gave up 4 bases, with 9 bases separating them. Germline assignment: CDR1 LGHDT and CDR2 YNNKEL (reference sequence). The CDR3 sequence is CASSQRGLYNEQFF. CDR3 nucleotides: TGTGCCAGCAGCCAACGAGGACTTTACAATGAGCAGTTCTTC.

The sample holds one count of this clone. The V call is TRBV5-3, the J call TRBJ2-3; TRBD2 is a possible D gene (6 bases). TRBV5-3 is labeled an ORF, and its function is uncertain. The CDR3 covers 17 residues. V lost 4 bases to trimming and J lost 1 base, with 19 bases between them. CDR3 sequence: CARSPPRGGARTDTQYF. The CDR3 coding sequence is TGTGCCAGAAGCCCCCCTCGAGGAGGGGCTCGCACAGATACGCAGTATTTT.

The chain is built from TRBV19 and TRBJ1-1, with TRBD1 matching over 8 bases. The J segment lost 4 bases and the V segment lost 5 bases, leaving 3 bases of the junction unmatched. Germline V gene sequence: CDR1 LNHDA, CDR2 SQIVND (reference sequence). The CDR3 is 13 residues long. The CDR3 here is CASSPTGGTEAFF. CDR3 in DNA: TGTGCCAGTAGTCCTACAGGGGGCACTGAAGCTTTCTTT.

This chain uses TRBV5-5 with TRBJ1-1; D unresolved. CDR1 and CDR2 (germline): SGHKS, YYEKEE (reference sequence). Deletions cut 1 base from V and 4 bases from J, with 14 bases between. This CDR3 spans 15 amino acids. The DNA for the CDR3 is TGTGCCAGCAGCTTGTCATTGACGGGGAGCACTGAAGCTTTCTTT. This translates into CASSLSLTGSTEAFF.

The chain employs TRBV18 and TRBJ1-2; tentative D call: TRBD1 (6 bases). Germline CDR1 reads KGHSH; CDR2 reads LQKENI. The CDR3 sequence is 14 residues long. The V gene lost 3 bases and the J gene lost 2 bases, with 10 bases spanning the gap. The CDR3 coding sequence is TGTGCCAGCTCACCGGGGGCAGGGAACTATGGCTACACCTTC. Translated, it gives CASSPGAGNYGYTF.

The rearrangement links TRBV10-3 to TRBJ2-5; TRBD2 is a possible D gene (5 bases). The CDR3 has 13 residues. Germline CDR1 is ENHRY and CDR2 is SYGVKD. V lost 9 bases, J lost 5 bases, and 16 bases lay in between. The CDR3 DNA is TGTGCCATATCAGAGCCAGGCGGGGAGACCCAGTACTTC. Protein: CAISEPGGETQYF.

This clone was recorded once. CDR3: CASSHDGQSTDTQYF. CDR3 DNA: TGTGCCAGCAGCCACGACGGACAATCCACAGATACGCAGTATTTT. The V call is TRBV7-3, the J call TRBJ2-3, with D possibly matching TRBD1 (5 bases). The ends were cut back, 5 bases at V and 2 bases at J, with 14 bases in the middle. This CDR3 spans 15 amino acids. In germline, CDR1 is SGHTA, CDR2 FQGTGA.

V is TRBV19 and J is TRBJ2-7, with 7 bases identical to TRBD1. Trimming took 6 bases from V and 1 from J; bases not matched to a gene: 12. This CDR3 contains 16 residues. CDR1 LNHDA and CDR2 SQIVND come from the germline V gene (reference sequence). DNA of the CDR3: TGTGCCAGTAGACCCGGGACAGCCGACGGATCCTACGAGCAGTACTTC. Translating it yields CASRPGTADGSYEQYF.

This sequence joins TRBV4-2 and TRBJ1-2, with 9 bases matching TRBD1. The V segment lost 0 bases and the J segment 4 bases; nucleotides outside the gene matches: 6. Germline V gene lookup returns CDR1 LGHNA and CDR2 YNFKEQ. The CDR3 length is 16 residues. CDR3 nucleotides: TGTGCCAGCAGCCAAGATAGGGGGGGACAGGGCTATGGCTACACCTTC. This codes for CASSQDRGGQGYGYTF.